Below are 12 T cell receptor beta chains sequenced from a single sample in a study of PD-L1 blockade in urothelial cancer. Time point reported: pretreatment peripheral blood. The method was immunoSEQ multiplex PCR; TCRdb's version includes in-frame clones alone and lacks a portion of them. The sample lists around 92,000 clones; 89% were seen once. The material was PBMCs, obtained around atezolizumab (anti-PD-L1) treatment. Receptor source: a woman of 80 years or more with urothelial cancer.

The CDR3 nucleotides are TGTGCCAGCCTGGACAGTTACAATCAGCCCCAGCATTTT. It specifies CASLDSYNQPQHF. This sequence joins TRBV28 and TRBJ1-5; possibly TRBD1 for D (6 bases). Germline assignment: CDR1 MDHEN and CDR2 SYDVKM. The CDR3 runs to 13 residues. Trimming removed 8 bases at V and 3 bases at J, with 11 bases between. Supplemented by reference TRBV28 and TRBJ1-5, the full variable domain reads DVKVTQSSRYLVKRTGEKVFLECVQDMDHENMFWYRQDPGLGLRLIYFSYDVKMKEKGDIPEGYSVSREKKERFSLILESASTNQTSMYLCASLDSYNQPQHFGDGTRLSIL.

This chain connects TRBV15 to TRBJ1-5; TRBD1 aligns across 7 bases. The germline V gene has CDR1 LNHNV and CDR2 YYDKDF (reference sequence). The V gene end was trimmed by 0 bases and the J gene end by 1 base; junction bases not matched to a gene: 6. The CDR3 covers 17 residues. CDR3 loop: CATSRDTGVNSNQPQHF. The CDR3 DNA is TGTGCCACCAGCAGAGATACAGGGGTGAACAGCAATCAGCCCCAGCATTTT.

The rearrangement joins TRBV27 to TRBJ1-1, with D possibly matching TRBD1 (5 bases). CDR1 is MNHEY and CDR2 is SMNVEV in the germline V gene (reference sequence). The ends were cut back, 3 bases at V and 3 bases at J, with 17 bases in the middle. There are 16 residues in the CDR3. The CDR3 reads CASSFGRMGRDTEAFF. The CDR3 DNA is TGTGCCAGCAGTTTCGGGAGGATGGGGCGAGACACTGAAGCTTTCTTT.

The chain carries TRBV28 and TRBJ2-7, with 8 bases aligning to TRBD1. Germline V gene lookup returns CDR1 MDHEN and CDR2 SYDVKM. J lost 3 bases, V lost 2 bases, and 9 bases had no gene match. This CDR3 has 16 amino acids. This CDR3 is CASSLVTGAAYYEQYF. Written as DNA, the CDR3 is TGTGCCAGCAGTTTAGTGACAGGGGCTGCGTACTACGAGCAGTACTTC.

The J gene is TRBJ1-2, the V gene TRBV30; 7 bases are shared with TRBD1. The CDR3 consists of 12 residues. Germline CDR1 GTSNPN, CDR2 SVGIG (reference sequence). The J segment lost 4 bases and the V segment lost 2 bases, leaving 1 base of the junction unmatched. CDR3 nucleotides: TGTGCCTGGAGTACAGGGGTCTATGGCTACACCTTC. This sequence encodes CAWSTGVYGYTF.

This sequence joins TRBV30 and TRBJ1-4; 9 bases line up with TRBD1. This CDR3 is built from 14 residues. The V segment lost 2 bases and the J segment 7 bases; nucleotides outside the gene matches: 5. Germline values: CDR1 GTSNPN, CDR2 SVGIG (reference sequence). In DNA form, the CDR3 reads TGTGCCTGGAGTTACGGGACAGGGCGTGAAAAACTGTTTTTT. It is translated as CAWSYGTGREKLFF.

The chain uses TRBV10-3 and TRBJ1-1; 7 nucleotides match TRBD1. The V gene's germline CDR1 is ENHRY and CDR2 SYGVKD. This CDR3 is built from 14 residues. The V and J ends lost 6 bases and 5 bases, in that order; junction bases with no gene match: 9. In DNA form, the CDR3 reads TGTGCCATCAGGGGGCCAGGGGGGCGAACTGAAGCTTTCTTT. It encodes CAIRGPGGRTEAFF.

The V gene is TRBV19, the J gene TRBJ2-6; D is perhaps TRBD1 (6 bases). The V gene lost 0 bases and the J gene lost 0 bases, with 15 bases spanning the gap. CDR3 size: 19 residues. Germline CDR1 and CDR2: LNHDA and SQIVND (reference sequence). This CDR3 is CASSIDRQEFISGANVLTF. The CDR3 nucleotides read TGTGCCAGTAGTATAGACCGACAGGAATTTATCTCTGGGGCCAACGTCCTGACTTTC.

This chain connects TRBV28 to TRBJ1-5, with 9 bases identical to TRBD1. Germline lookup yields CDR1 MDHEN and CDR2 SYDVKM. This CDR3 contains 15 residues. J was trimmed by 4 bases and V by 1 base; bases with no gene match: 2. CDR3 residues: CASSLYGTGNQPQHF. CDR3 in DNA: TGTGCCAGCAGTTTATATGGGACAGGGAATCAGCCCCAGCATTTT.

CDR3 nucleotides: TGCGCCAGCAGCTTGGGTGGGACAGGGTCACACGAGCAGTACTTC. This translates into CASSLGGTGSHEQYF. The gene calls are TRBV5-1 and TRBJ2-7; 9 bases line up with TRBD1. V trimming: 0 bases; J trimming: 5 bases; junction bases outside the gene matches: 6. Germline values: CDR1 SGHRS, CDR2 YFSETQ. The CDR3 spans 15 residues.

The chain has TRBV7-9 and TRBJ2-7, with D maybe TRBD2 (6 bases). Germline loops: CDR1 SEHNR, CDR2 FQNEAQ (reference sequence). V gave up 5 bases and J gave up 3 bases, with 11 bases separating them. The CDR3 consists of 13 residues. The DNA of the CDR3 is TGTGCCAGCAGCCCGACTAGTCGCTACGAGCAGTACTTC. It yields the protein CASSPTSRYEQYF. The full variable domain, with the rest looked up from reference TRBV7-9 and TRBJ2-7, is DTGVSQNPRHKITKRGQNVTFRCDPISEHNRLYWYRQTLGQGPEFLTYFQNEAQLEKSRLLSDRFSAERPKGSFSTLEIQRTEQGDSAMYLCASSPTSRYEQYFGPGTRLTVT.

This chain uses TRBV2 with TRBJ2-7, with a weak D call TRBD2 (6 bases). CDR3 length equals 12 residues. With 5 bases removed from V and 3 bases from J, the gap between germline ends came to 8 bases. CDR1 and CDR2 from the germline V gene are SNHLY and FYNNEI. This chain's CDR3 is CASSLGGYEQYF. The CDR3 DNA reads TGTGCCAGCAGTTTGGGGGGCTACGAGCAGTACTTC.